This T cell receptor beta chain was documented in a study of T cells in localized non-small cell lung cancer. Study-level results: Measurement of T cell clonality placed uninvolved adjacent lung highest, above the level in tumor. Higher adjacent-lung clonality was associated with shorter survival. Since sequencing was restricted to only one region of the tumor, intratumor heterogeneity remains a possibility. In adjacent lung appeared a median around 60 of the top 100 tumor clones.

As to this clone: The antigen remains unidentified.

Assay used: immunoSEQ multiplex PCR; TCRdb lists only in-frame clones, some missing. In the table there are over 15,000 clones, around 93% of which are singletons. With 6 bases clipped from V and 6 bases from J, the junction kept 8 bases outside the gene matches. There are 15 residues in the CDR3. CDR1 MNHEY and CDR2 SVGAGI come from the germline V gene. The chain has TRBV6-5 and TRBJ2-3; 11 bases fit TRBD1. The TCR comes from a woman between 35 and 70 years old with stage I lung adenocarcinoma. The input for sequencing was peripheral blood, taken before any cancer treatment. The DNA for the CDR3 is TGTGCCAGCAGATCTTCGGGACAGGGGGGGGATACGCAGTATTTT. It codes for CASRSSGQGGDTQYF.